The present TCR beta chain was sequenced within a study of molecular identifiers for immune sequencing clone quantification. Study outcomes and limitations: Among effectors, clones above 20 RNA copies held over 98% of molecules; among naive cells, under 1%. Highly expanded clone sizes could end up underestimated if a barcode were shared by identical TCR molecules.

CDR3 size: 11 residues. Germline-derived CDR1 and CDR2 are MDHEN and SYDVKM. Trimming stripped 5 bases from V and 4 bases from J, with 4 bases between. The table lists this clonotype with many counts. Its antigen is undetermined. TCRdb re-called the PCR reads with MiXCR, one entry per CDR3 protein. This table holds under 600,000 distinct CDR3 sequences, approximately 25% found once. This TCR derives from a human donor in good health. Some libraries in this study had Jurkat cell RNA spiked in. The genes are TRBV28 and TRBJ2-3; D unresolved. Sample: naive CD8+ T cells from blood, with Jurkat cell RNA spiked in. Documented subset: FACS-sorted CD8+CD4-CCR7+CD45RA+ naive T cells. The CDR3 is CASSAPDTQYF. The CDR3 region has the DNA TGTGCCAGCAGTGCCCCAGATACGCAGTATTTT. The whole variable domain, filled in from reference TRBV28 and TRBJ2-3, reads DVKVTQSSRYLVKRTGEKVFLECVQDMDHENMFWYRQDPGLGLRLIYFSYDVKMKEKGDIPEGYSVSREKKERFSLILESASTNQTSMYLCASSAPDTQYFGPGTRLTVL.